The 26 T cell receptor beta chains in this list originate from one sample, sequenced in a study of T cell repertoires in cytomegalovirus infection. One entry per CDR3 protein results from TCRdb running MiXCR on the reads. The repertoire holds 200,000 to 250,000 distinct CDR3 sequences, roughly 12% seen once, with 1.5% to 2% in the top ten. Sequencing was performed on PBMCs. Every receptor here comes from a human donor in good health (CMV status not recorded). Some clones in this sample may be carry-over from other donors' samples.

Ten or more counts support this clonotype. The V call is TRBV7-2, the J call TRBJ2-7; D possibly corresponds to TRBD1 (6 bases). Trimming cost V 1 base and J 1 base, with 14 bases left between them. Germline V CDR1 and CDR2: SGHTA, FQGNSA. The CDR3 spans 16 residues. CDR3 nucleotide sequence: TGTGCCAGCAGCTTAGTCACAGGGACGGGGTCCTACGAGCAGTACTTC. Its protein is CASSLVTGTGSYEQYF.

This clonotype was counted at least ten times. The chain has TRBV7-8 and TRBJ1-4, with D perhaps matching TRBD1 (5 bases). Trimming stripped 1 base from V and 1 base from J, with 16 bases between. CDR1 is SGHVS and CDR2 is FQNEAQ in the germline V gene. This CDR3 has 18 amino acids. The CDR3 DNA sequence: TGTGCCAGCAGCTTAGGGGCCGGGGCCTCCGGAACTAATGAAAAACTGTTTTTT. Encoded protein: CASSLGAGASGTNEKLFF.

This clonotype was seen ten or more times. The chain joins TRBV27 to TRBJ2-2, with D maybe TRBD2 (6 bases). V gave up 7 bases and J gave up 7 bases, with 13 bases separating them. The CDR3 sequence is 13 residues long. Germline V gene lookup returns CDR1 MNHEY and CDR2 SMNVEV (reference sequence). CDR3 in amino acids: CASTLTRNGELFF. DNA of the CDR3: TGTGCCAGCACCCTGACTAGGAACGGGGAGCTGTTTTTT.

There are many counts of this clonotype. The V and J genes are TRBV7-2 and TRBJ1-1; tentative D call: TRBD1 (5 bases). Trimming left V 0 bases short and J 2 bases short, with 16 bases between. The CDR3 sequence is 17 residues long. Germline V gives CDR1 SGHTA, CDR2 FQGNSA. As DNA, the CDR3 is TGTGCCAGCAGCTTAGCTGGATGGGGGATGTTTAACACTGAAGCTTTCTTT. Protein: CASSLAGWGMFNTEAFF.

V is TRBV5-4 and J is TRBJ2-7; TRBD2 might be the D (5 bases). Germline CDR1 is SGHNT and CDR2 is YYREEE (reference sequence). The CDR3 extends over 14 amino acids. V lost 1 base, J lost 2 bases, and 10 bases lay in between. Written as DNA, the CDR3 is TGTGCCAGCAGCTTGATCGAGCGGCCCTACGAGCAGTACTTC. This translates into CASSLIERPYEQYF. Complete variable domain (other parts from reference TRBV5-4 and TRBJ2-7): ETGVTQSPTHLIKTRGQQVTLRCSSQSGHNTVSWYQQALGQGPQFIFQYYREEENGRGNFPPRFSGLQFPNYSSELNVNALELDDSALYLCASSLIERPYEQYFGPGTRLTVT.

This clonotype appeared many times. This chain links TRBV7-2 with TRBJ2-7; the match to TRBD1 covers 10 bases. The CDR3 contains 16 residues. Germline-derived CDR1 and CDR2 are SGHTA and FQGNSA. The trim removed 4 bases at V and 7 bases at J, leaving 13 bases unmatched. Here the CDR3 reads CASSSLRGTGASEQYF. The CDR3 region has the DNA TGTGCCAGCAGCTCCCTCAGGGGGACAGGGGCAAGTGAGCAGTACTTC.

Many counts were recorded for this clonotype. The V gene is TRBV6-2 or TRBV6-3, the J gene TRBJ2-1, with a tentative D call TRBD2 (6 bases). V was shortened by 5 bases and J by 0 bases, with 20 bases between the two germline ends. Germline CDR1 MNHEY, CDR2 SVGEGT. The CDR3 contains 18 residues. CDR3 protein: CASSHPGLQVSSYNEQFF. CDR3 coding DNA: TGTGCCAGCAGTCACCCGGGACTCCAAGTAAGCTCCTACAATGAGCAGTTCTTC.

This clonotype was seen a handful of times. The rearrangement links TRBV19 to TRBJ2-2, with D perhaps TRBD2 (6 bases). CDR1 is LNHDA and CDR2 is SQIVND in the germline V gene (reference sequence). Between the trimmed V and J ends, which lost 6 bases and 2 bases, there was a span of 10 bases. CDR3 size: 14 residues. The CDR3 DNA reads TGTGCCAGTAGGTCGGGAGCCAACACCGGGGAGCTGTTTTTT. Translation: CASRSGANTGELFF.

This clonotype was counted ten times or more. This sequence joins TRBV7-7 and TRBJ2-3, with D possibly called TRBD1 or TRBD2 (5 bases each). V lost 3 bases and J lost 1, with 11 bases in between. The V gene's germline CDR1 is SSHAT and CDR2 FNYEAQ (reference sequence). CDR3 length: 15 residues. CDR3 amino acids: CASSLGLEGTDTQYF. CDR3 DNA sequence: TGTGCCAGCAGCTTGGGGCTGGAGGGCACAGATACGCAGTATTTT.

The table lists this clonotype with a count of one. The J gene is TRBJ2-7, the V gene TRBV6-1; D remains unclear. In germline, CDR1 is MNHNS, CDR2 SASEGT. The CDR3 sequence is 13 residues long. Trimming pared 4 bases from V and 3 bases from J, leaving 10 bases between. CDR3 protein: CASSGGLGYEQYF. The DNA for the CDR3 is TGTGCCAGCAGTGGCGGCTTGGGCTACGAGCAGTACTTC.

This chain uses TRBV19 with TRBJ2-5; D is ambiguous. Germline V lookup: CDR1 LNHDA, CDR2 SQIVND (reference sequence). The CDR3 length is 14 residues. V gave up 3 bases and J gave up 3 bases, with 11 bases separating them. The CDR3 nucleotides are TGTGCCAGTAGTATCCAAGGGTCGGAAGAGACCCAGTACTTC. Encoded protein: CASSIQGSEETQYF.

This clonotype was seen a few times. The V gene is TRBV2, the J gene TRBJ1-6, with TRBD1 matching over 7 bases. V was clipped by 2 bases and J by 10 bases; unmatched bases: 8. The CDR3 has 15 residues. Germline loops: CDR1 SNHLY, CDR2 FYNNEI. CDR3 in amino acids: CASSEWVQGGSPLHF. For the CDR3, the DNA is TGTGCCAGCAGTGAATGGGTCCAGGGGGGCTCACCCCTCCACTTT. Supplemented by reference TRBV2 and TRBJ1-6, the full variable domain reads EPEVTQTPSHQVTQMGQEVILRCVPISNHLYFYWYRQILGQKVEFLVSFYNNEISEKSEIFDDQFSVERPDGSNFTLKIRSTKLEDSAMYFCASSEWVQGGSPLHFGNGTRLTVT.

This clonotype was counted only a few times. The rearrangement joins TRBV19 to TRBJ2-5; TRBD1 aligns across 8 bases. CDR1 is LNHDA and CDR2 is SQIVND in the germline V gene (reference sequence). CDR3 size: 16 residues. Trimming took 5 bases from V and 2 from J; bases not matched to a gene: 10. The DNA of the CDR3 is TGTGCCAGTAGTGCCTGGCAGGGGGCCCCACAAGAGACCCAGTACTTC. Protein sequence: CASSAWQGAPQETQYF.

The table lists this clonotype with a few counts. One end of the junction varies from germline; a read error may be responsible. The chain links TRBV19 to TRBJ2-7, with D uncertain. This CDR3 contains 10 residues. CDR1 is LNHDA, CDR2 SQIVND, per germline (reference sequence). CDR3 in amino acids: CASGVDGRTF. The CDR3 DNA reads as TGTGCCAGCGGTGTGGACGGGCGGACCTTC.

This clonotype was observed a few times. The chain uses TRBV27 and TRBJ2-1; tentative D call: TRBD2 (6 bases). CDR1 and CDR2 from the germline V gene are MNHEY and SMNVEV (reference sequence). The V end lost 6 bases, the J end lost 4 bases, and 16 bases lay between the germline ends. This CDR3 region has 15 residues. CDR3 in amino acids: CASRDALATYNEQFF. In nucleotides, the CDR3 is TGTGCCAGCAGGGATGCCCTAGCGACGTACAATGAGCAGTTCTTC.

Many counts were recorded for this clonotype. The rearrangement links TRBV7-2 to TRBJ2-6; 7 nucleotides match TRBD2. The CDR3 consists of 16 residues. Germline CDR1 and CDR2: SGHTA and FQGNSA. V lost 5 bases, J lost 0 bases, and 4 bases stayed unmatched. Here the CDR3 DNA reads TGTGCCAGCAGCGGGGGGGGGTTCTCTGGGGCCAACGTCCTGACTTTC. Encoded protein: CASSGGGFSGANVLTF.

At least ten counts were recorded for this clonotype. V is TRBV12-3 or TRBV12-4 and J is TRBJ2-5; 13 nucleotides match TRBD2. The CDR3 length is 21 residues. With 4 bases clipped from V and 5 bases from J, the junction kept 22 bases outside the gene matches. In nucleotides, the CDR3 is TGTGCCAGCAGTTCCCGGGCGGGGTTTCGGACTAGCGGGAGCCCTACGGAGACCCAGTACTTC. Its protein product is CASSSRAGFRTSGSPTETQYF.

This clonotype has a count of ten or more. The chain links TRBV7-8 to TRBJ2-7; TRBD2 matches at 7 bases. The CDR3 has 13 residues. V shed 4 bases and J 6 bases; nucleotides not matched to a gene: 6. The V gene's germline CDR1 is SGHVS and CDR2 FQNEAQ. CDR3: CASSSTSLSEQYF. The CDR3 nucleotides are TGTGCCAGCAGCTCGACTAGCTTAAGCGAGCAGTACTTC.

V and J are TRBV20-1 and TRBJ1-2; TRBD1 matches at 8 bases. This CDR3 has 13 amino acids. J gave up 0 bases and V 5 bases, and 2 bases lay outside the gene matches. The V gene's germline CDR1 is DFQATT and CDR2 SNEGSKA (reference sequence). The CDR3 spells CSAWTGTNYGYTF. CDR3 DNA: TGCAGTGCTTGGACAGGGACTAACTATGGCTACACCTTC.

This clonotype occurred many times. The chain uses TRBV5-4 and TRBJ1-2, with TRBD1 as a possible D gene (6 bases). This CDR3 is 15 amino acids long. The germline CDR1 and CDR2 sequences are SGHNT and YYREEE (reference sequence). Between the trimmed V and J ends, which lost 4 bases and 4 bases, there was a span of 17 bases. The CDR3 protein is CASSPSGATRYGYTF. Here the CDR3 DNA reads TGTGCCAGCAGCCCCTCAGGGGCTACTCGCTATGGCTACACCTTC.

The chain couples TRBV20-1 to TRBJ1-2; TRBD1 agrees at 8 bases. Germline values: CDR1 DFQATT, CDR2 SNEGSKA (reference sequence). The ends lost 5 bases at V and 5 bases at J; junction bases unmatched: 7. CDR3 size: 13 residues. This CDR3 is CSAPQTGEYGYTF. CDR3 nucleotide sequence: TGCAGTGCTCCCCAGACAGGGGAATATGGCTACACCTTC.

Remarks on this clonotype: The conserved closing phenylalanine or tryptophan is absent in this CDR3, likely reflecting a read error. The chain combines TRBV12-3 or TRBV12-4 with TRBJ2-5; TRBD2 aligns across 8 bases. V shed 3 bases, J shed 5 bases, and the junction held 8 bases outside the gene matches. This CDR3 is built from 15 residues. The CDR3 spells CASSFGGGPLETQYY. The CDR3 bases are TGTGCCAGCAGTTTCGGCGGGGGGCCCTTGGAGACCCAGTACTAC.

The rearrangement joins TRBV5-1 to TRBJ1-2, with TRBD1 as a possible D gene (6 bases). The CDR3 is made up of 12 amino acids. V was trimmed by 4 bases and J by 8 bases, leaving 12 bases between them. The germline CDR1 and CDR2 sequences are SGHRS and YFSETQ. The CDR3 loop is CASSEPGHGYTF. In DNA form, the CDR3 reads TGCGCCAGCAGCGAACCGGGACACGGCTACACCTTC.

This clonotype was counted ten times or more. The rearrangement links TRBV29-1 to TRBJ1-5, with D possibly TRBD1 on 5 matching bases. In germline, CDR1 is SQVTM, CDR2 ANQGSEA. This CDR3 has 14 residues. Trimming removed 7 bases from V and 3 bases from J, with 16 bases in between. CDR3 in DNA: TGCAGCGCCTCCTGGGGGGGGAACAATCAGCCCCAGCATTTT. Protein sequence: CSASWGGNNQPQHF.

This clonotype was seen a few times. V gene TRBV7-3 combines with J gene TRBJ1-6, with TRBD1 matching 9 bases. The germline V gene encodes CDR1 SGHTA and CDR2 FQGTGA. The CDR3 covers 14 residues. V lost 4 bases to trimming and J lost 9 bases; unmatched junction nucleotides: 4. CDR3 loop: CASSSTGGASPLHF. As DNA, the CDR3 is TGTGCCAGCAGCTCGACAGGGGGTGCTTCACCCCTCCACTTT.

J is TRBJ1-1 and V is TRBV7-9; TRBD1 matches 7 bases. Germline CDR1 reads SEHNR; CDR2 reads FQNEAQ (reference sequence). This CDR3 comprises 12 residues. J gave up 2 bases and V 11 bases, and 5 bases lay outside the gene matches. CDR3 sequence: CAGTGENTEAFF. CDR3 nucleotides: TGTGCCGGTACAGGGGAAAACACTGAAGCTTTCTTT.